The T cell receptor (beta chain) described here comes from a study of shared clonotypes between healthy human individuals. Libraries were prepared by immunoSEQ multiplex PCR; TCRdb keeps only in-frame clonotypes and omits some of them. The sample has around 940,000 clones, over 75% seen once. The CDR3 extends over 15 amino acids. Trimming removed 1 base from V and 5 bases from J, with 14 bases in between. The germline V gene has CDR1 MNHNS and CDR2 SASEGT. Sequencing was done on a sample of memory CD4+ T cells sorted from blood. Subset described: CD45RA-negative fraction. The genes are TRBV6-1 and TRBJ1-2; D is undetermined. The clonotype originates from a man aged 18-30 years in good health. The CDR3 DNA reads as TGTGCCAGCAGTGAAGAAGAAGGACTGATGTATGGCTACACCTTC. Translated: CASSEEEGLMYGYTF.